Below are 26 T cell receptor beta chains sequenced from a single sample in a study of T cell responses to AZD1222 COVID-19 vaccine. Method: immunoSEQ multiplex PCR; TCRdb's copy keeps in-frame clones and lacks some. This sample has roughly 100,000 clones, with about 88% found just once. The sample was peripheral blood, taken on day 0 of AZD1222 vaccination. The receptors shown here come from an adult in good health.

This sequence joins TRBV19 and TRBJ1-1; 7 positions agree with TRBD1. Looked up from germline, CDR1 is LNHDA and CDR2 is SQIVND (reference sequence). There are 14 residues in the CDR3. V was pared by 7 bases and J by 4 bases, with 9 bases of the junction left unmatched. The CDR3 protein is CASKDSTGVTEAFF. In nucleotides, the CDR3 is TGTGCCAGTAAAGATTCCACAGGGGTCACTGAAGCTTTCTTT.

The chain carries TRBV14 and TRBJ2-3; TRBD2 is a possible D gene (5 bases). The V end lost 6 bases, the J end lost 8 bases, and 12 bases lay between the germline ends. Germline CDR1 is SGHDN and CDR2 is FVKESK. The CDR3 covers 12 residues. CDR3 sequence (DNA): TGTGCCAGCAGTCACAATCTAGCTACGCAGTATTTT. It codes for CASSHNLATQYF.

This sequence joins TRBV5-4 and TRBJ2-5, with D possibly being TRBD2 (6 bases). This CDR3 contains 14 residues. V lost 4 bases and J lost 2, with 12 bases in between. Germline values: CDR1 SGHNT, CDR2 YYREEE (reference sequence). The CDR3 spells CASSPRGLQETQYF. CDR3 in DNA: TGTGCCAGCAGCCCACGAGGACTACAAGAGACCCAGTACTTC.

The chain is built from TRBV12-2 and TRBJ2-7. TRBV12-2 is labeled a pseudogene. CDR3 size: 14 residues. CDR3: CASRNGRTSYEQYF. Written as DNA, the CDR3 is TGTGCAAGTCGCAACGGACGTACTTCCTACGAGCAGTACTTC.

The rearrangement uses TRBV5-1 and TRBJ1-1; D remains unclear. The CDR3 extends over 14 amino acids. Trimming stripped 1 base from V and 0 bases from J, with 7 bases between. Germline CDR1 SGHRS, CDR2 YFSETQ. CDR3 bases: TGCGCCAGCAGCTTGCGCAGGCTGAACACTGAAGCTTTCTTT. Amino acid sequence: CASSLRRLNTEAFF.

The chain uses TRBV18 and TRBJ2-1, with a tentative D call TRBD2 (6 bases). This CDR3 contains 15 residues. Trimming cost V 1 base and J 2 bases, with 9 bases left between them. Germline V gene data show CDR1 as KGHSH and CDR2 as LQKENI. Here the CDR3 reads CASSPRGDAYNEQFF. The CDR3 nucleotides read TGTGCCAGCTCACCACGGGGGGACGCCTACAATGAGCAGTTCTTC.

The rearrangement uses TRBV10-3 and TRBJ1-2; TRBD1 might be the D (5 bases). CDR3 length: 14 amino acids. The germline V and J ends were trimmed by 10 bases and 0 bases, with 15 bases remaining between them. Per the germline V gene, CDR1 is ENHRY and CDR2 is SYGVKD. Here the CDR3 reads CATRLGESNYGYTF. In DNA form, the CDR3 reads TGTGCCACCCGCCTGGGGGAATCTAACTATGGCTACACCTTC.

This chain uses TRBV14 with TRBJ2-7, with no clear D. V shed 0 bases and J shed 2 bases, with 11 bases lying between them. Looked up from germline, CDR1 is SGHDN and CDR2 is FVKESK. The CDR3 sequence is 15 residues long. CDR3 sequence (DNA): TGTGCCAGCAGCCAAGATCTTGGTGGGACCTACGAGCAGTACTTC. This sequence encodes CASSQDLGGTYEQYF. The whole variable domain, filled in from reference TRBV14 and TRBJ2-7, reads EAGVTQFPSHSVIEKGQTVTLRCDPISGHDNLYWYRRVMGKEIKFLLHFVKESKQDESGMPNNRFLAERTGGTYSTLKVQPAELEDSGVYFCASSQDLGGTYEQYFGPGTRLTVT.

The chain carries TRBV4-1 and TRBJ2-3; maybe TRBD2 (6 bases). The CDR3 is made up of 15 amino acids. Trimming left V 1 base short and J 2 bases short, with 10 bases between. Germline CDR1 is MGHRA and CDR2 is YSYEKL. CDR3 residues: CASSQVSSDTDTQYF. DNA for the CDR3: TGCGCCAGCAGCCAAGTCTCTAGCGACACAGATACGCAGTATTTT.

The chain carries TRBV5-6 and TRBJ1-6; no definite D call. Germline V gene lookup returns CDR1 SGHDT and CDR2 YYEEEE. Deletions cut 5 bases from V and 0 bases from J, with 12 bases between. CDR3 length: 16 residues. CDR3: CASRDGGSSYNSPLHF. For the CDR3, the DNA is TGTGCCAGCAGAGACGGCGGCAGCTCCTATAATTCACCCCTCCACTTT. The variable domain in full, completed from reference TRBV5-6 and TRBJ1-6, reads DAGVTQSPTHLIKTRGQQVTLRCSPKSGHDTVSWYQQALGQGPQFIFQYYEEEERQRGNFPDRFSGHQFPNYSSELNVNALLLGDSALYLCASRDGGSSYNSPLHFGNGTRLTVT.

This clone was seen a single time. This rearrangement joins TRBV6-1 to TRBJ1-2; no clear D gene. V was cut by 0 bases and J by 2 bases, with 13 bases left in between. CDR1 is MNHNS, CDR2 SASEGT, per germline. This CDR3 has 16 amino acids. CDR3 nucleotides: TGTGCCAGCAGTGAAGCGTTCCACCGCGCCAACTATGGCTACACCTTC. This codes for CASSEAFHRANYGYTF.

This clone was recorded only once. The CDR3 sequence: CASRRGISYNEQFF. In DNA, the CDR3 is TGTGCCAGCAGACGGGGGATTTCCTACAATGAGCAGTTCTTC. This chain uses TRBV6-5 with TRBJ2-1; D might be TRBD2 (6 bases). Trimming pared 6 bases from V and 1 base from J, leaving 10 bases between. The CDR3 is 14 residues long. The germline gives CDR1 MNHEY, CDR2 SVGAGI.

The chain links TRBV21-1 to TRBJ1-6. TRBV21-1 is assigned pseudogene status. The CDR3 is 17 amino acids. DNA for the CDR3: TGTGCCAGCAGCCCCGGTCGGGGGAGCTCCTATAATTCACCCCTCCACTTT. Translated: CASSPGRGSSYNSPLHF.

This chain joins TRBV9 and TRBJ1-2, with unresolved D. With 3 bases removed from V and 2 bases from J, the gap between germline ends came to 8 bases. The germline V gene has CDR1 SGDLS and CDR2 YYNGEE. The CDR3 runs to 13 residues. The CDR3 reads CASSETWNYGYTF. CDR3 DNA: TGTGCCAGCAGCGAAACGTGGAACTATGGCTACACCTTC.

The chain recombines TRBV2 with TRBJ1-2; tentatively, D is TRBD1 (6 bases). V was trimmed by 0 bases and J by 7 bases, leaving 15 bases between them. The CDR3 is made up of 15 amino acids. CDR1 and CDR2 from the germline V gene are SNHLY and FYNNEI. The CDR3 region is CASSEARQGQGGYTF. CDR3 sequence (DNA): TGTGCCAGCAGTGAAGCGCGTCAGGGGCAGGGTGGCTACACCTTC.

The rearrangement uses TRBV6-1 and TRBJ1-1; possible D gene TRBD1, 5 bases. The CDR3 runs 16 residues. Per the germline V gene, CDR1 is MNHNS and CDR2 is SASEGT. Deletions cut 0 bases from V and 5 bases from J, with 16 bases between. The CDR3 here is CASSEARGRMGTEAFF. The DNA for the CDR3 is TGTGCCAGCAGTGAAGCGCGGGGCCGCATGGGAACTGAAGCTTTCTTT.

CDR3 amino acids: CASSLAVQGIGTEAFF. CDR3 sequence (DNA): TGTGCCAGCAGCTTAGCGGTACAGGGGATCGGCACTGAAGCTTTCTTT. The J gene is TRBJ1-1, the V gene TRBV11-3, with 7 bases identical to TRBD1. The ends lost 1 base at V and 4 bases at J; junction bases unmatched: 9. CDR1 SGHNT and CDR2 YENEEA come from the germline V gene. This CDR3 has 16 amino acids.

V usage is TRBV3-1 (or the pseudogene TRBV3-2) and J usage is TRBJ2-5; tentatively, D is TRBD2 (6 bases). Germline CDR1 reads LGHDT; CDR2 reads YNNKEL (reference sequence). The CDR3 has 14 amino acids. V was pared by 4 bases and J by 1 base, with 10 bases between. The CDR3 region is CASSPGLPQETQYF. The CDR3 coding sequence is TGTGCCAGCAGCCCGGGACTTCCCCAAGAGACCCAGTACTTC.

This clone has just a few counts. This chain connects TRBV23-1 to TRBJ2-7, with TRBD1 as a possible D gene (5 bases). TRBV23-1 is sorted into the ORF group, with uncertain function. V was pared by 3 bases and J by 0 bases, with 15 bases between. The CDR3 spans 16 residues. The CDR3 nucleotides are TGCGCCAGCAGTCAGTTCTTACAGGTAAACTCCTACGAGCAGTACTTC. Translation: CASSQFLQVNSYEQYF.

The chain couples TRBV3-1 (or the pseudogene TRBV3-2) to TRBJ2-6; D gene uncertain. The CDR3 spans 18 residues. Germline V CDR1 and CDR2: LGHDT, YNNKEL (reference sequence). The germline V and J ends were trimmed by 1 base and 1 base, with 14 bases remaining between them. The CDR3 loop is CASSQAYMSPSGANVLTF. For the CDR3, the DNA is TGTGCCAGCAGCCAAGCTTATATGAGCCCTTCTGGGGCCAACGTCCTGACTTTC.

This clone was seen a handful of times. This chain uses TRBV6-1 with TRBJ2-1; 12 bases agree with TRBD2. The trim removed 2 bases at V and 7 bases at J, leaving 3 bases unmatched. Germline V CDR1 and CDR2: MNHNS, SASEGT. The CDR3 extends over 15 amino acids. In DNA form, the CDR3 reads TGTGCCAGCAGTGAACTAGCGGGGGGGAGGAATGAGCAGTTCTTC. Residues: CASSELAGGRNEQFF.

The V gene is TRBV18, the J gene TRBJ1-1, with 7 bases identical to TRBD1. Germline CDR1 is KGHSH and CDR2 is LQKENI. This CDR3 region has 12 residues. Trimming at V came to 3 bases and at J to 6 bases, leaving 1 base not matched to a gene. In nucleotides, the CDR3 is TGTGCCAGCTCACCGACAGGGCCTGAAGCTTTCTTT. It encodes CASSPTGPEAFF.

The V and J genes are TRBV27 and TRBJ1-4, with D unclear. This CDR3 has 15 residues. In germline, CDR1 is MNHEY, CDR2 SMNVEV (reference sequence). The V end lost 5 bases, the J end lost 6 bases, and 16 bases lay between the germline ends. CDR3 sequence (DNA): TGTGCCAGCAGTCCTTGGGCCGGGAGGGATGAAAAACTGTTTTTT. This gives the protein CASSPWAGRDEKLFF. The whole variable domain, filled in from reference TRBV27 and TRBJ1-4, reads EAQVTQNPRYLITVTGKKLTVTCSQNMNHEYMSWYRQDPGLGLRQIYYSMNVEVTDKGDVPEGYKVSRKEKRNFPLILESPSPNQTSLYFCASSPWAGRDEKLFFGSGTQLSVL.

The V gene is TRBV28, the J gene TRBJ1-2; possible D gene TRBD1, 5 bases. The germline V gene encodes CDR1 MDHEN and CDR2 SYDVKM. V dropped 6 bases and J dropped 0 bases, with 17 bases sitting between them. CDR3 size: 16 residues. The CDR3 DNA is TGTGCCAGCAGCTCTCAACGGGCAGGGACTAACTATGGCTACACCTTC. Residues: CASSSQRAGTNYGYTF.

On this clone: One end of the junction varies from germline; a read error may be responsible. The chain is built from TRBV12-3 or TRBV12-4 and TRBJ1-1, with no clear D. The CDR3 runs to 12 residues. CDR3 sequence reads: CASSLANTEAFF. Written as DNA, the CDR3 is TGTGCCAGCAGTCTAGCGAACACTGAAGCTTTCTTT.

The genes are TRBV19 and TRBJ1-1; D not certain. Germline V CDR1 and CDR2: LNHDA, SQIVND (reference sequence). The CDR3 covers 14 residues. V was pared by 3 bases and J by 1 base, with 9 bases between. CDR3 amino acids: CASSIGSTNTEAFF. CDR3 DNA sequence: TGTGCCAGTAGTATCGGGTCAACGAACACTGAAGCTTTCTTT.